The entry that follows covers one T cell receptor (beta chain) sequence. CDR3 length: 18 residues. Germline assignment: CDR1 KGHSH and CDR2 LQKENI. Deletions cut 3 bases from V and 2 bases from J, with 17 bases between. TCRdb's copy holds only in-frame clones and misses some; the assay was immunoSEQ multiplex PCR. Of 96,000 or so clones listed, roughly 90% are singletons. The sample belongs to a study of T cell responses to AZD1222 COVID-19 vaccine. The source of this sequence is an adult in good health. The starting material was peripheral blood, obtained on day 0 of AZD1222 vaccination. The V gene is TRBV18, the J gene TRBJ2-6; D call uncertain. In nucleotides, the CDR3 is TGTGCCAGCTCACCCACACACGGAAGTGGAACTGGGGCCAACGTCCTGACTTTC. Its translation: CASSPTHGSGTGANVLTF.